This TCR beta chain was identified during a study of cytomegalovirus exposure and HLA in healthy donors. In the study overall: Drawn from HLA-typed donors, about 85 million unique TCRs were held in an early data release.

General observations from the study: The records held CMV serostatus as the only immune exposure information. The authors reported that TCR beta sequences could predict HLA-A and HLA-B alleles. These predictions were accurate for most subjects in the first cohort. There were some public TCRs occurring in many donors, but most TCR sequences were rare.

As concerns this clone: The antigen is undetermined.

CDR1 SGHDN and CDR2 FVKESK come from the germline V gene. This CDR3 has 14 residues. V lost 1 base to trimming and J lost 9 bases; unmatched junction nucleotides: 6. The PCR contained 60 Vbeta and 13 Jbeta primers. TCRdb's table, derived via immunoSEQ multiplex PCR, lists solely in-frame clones and lacks some. The repertoire holds 85,000 to 110,000 clones, with roughly three quarters as singletons. The TCR originated in a man aged 50 or older in good health and CMV-seropositive. V gene TRBV14 combines with J gene TRBJ2-1, with TRBD2 matching over 7 bases. The specimen was PBMCs. The CDR3 is CASSQVAGVSEQFF. The CDR3 bases are TGTGCCAGCAGCCAAGTGGCGGGAGTTTCTGAGCAGTTCTTC.